These 5 T cell receptor beta chains originate from one sample sequenced in a study of T cell responses to AZD1222 COVID-19 vaccine. The protocol was immunoSEQ multiplex PCR, while the TCRdb copy is restricted to in-frame clones and leaves out a portion. Of more than 150,000 clones in the sample, around 89% were seen once. The sample consisted of peripheral blood, taken 28 days after the second AZD1222 dose. These receptor sequences come from an adult who received the AZD1222 COVID-19 vaccine.

The chain recombines TRBV6-5 with TRBJ1-5, with D possibly matching TRBD1 (6 bases). The CDR3 contains 15 residues. Per the germline V gene, CDR1 is MNHEY and CDR2 is SVGAGI. Between the trimmed V and J ends, which lost 6 bases and 2 bases, there was a span of 14 bases. The CDR3 nucleotides are TGTGCCAGCAGAGGGCAGGGGCTCGGCAATCAGCCCCAGCATTTT. It encodes CASRGQGLGNQPQHF.

The rearrangement links TRBV5-6 to TRBJ2-7, with D possibly matching TRBD1 (6 bases). V gave up 0 bases and J gave up 2 bases, with 12 bases separating them. The CDR3 has 15 amino acids. CDR1 and CDR2 from the germline V gene are SGHDT and YYEEEE. The CDR3 sequence: CASSLEQGFAYEQYF. CDR3 in DNA: TGTGCCAGCAGCTTGGAACAGGGCTTTGCCTACGAGCAGTACTTC.

The chain recombines TRBV6-2 or TRBV6-3 with TRBJ2-7; D gene ambiguous. The germline CDR1 and CDR2 sequences are MNHEY and SVGEGT. Trimming shortened V by 0 bases and J by 0 bases, and 15 bases separated the two germline ends. This CDR3 has 17 amino acids. The CDR3 nucleotides are TGTGCCAGCAGTTACTCGAATTTGGTTCTCTCCTCCTACGAGCAGTACTTC. Amino acids: CASSYSNLVLSSYEQYF.

The chain carries TRBV4-1 and TRBJ2-3, with 7 bases identical to TRBD2. J lost 7 bases, V lost 0 bases, and 10 bases had no gene match. The CDR3 spans 16 residues. The germline gives CDR1 MGHRA, CDR2 YSYEKL. In DNA, the CDR3 is TGCGCCAGCAGCCAAGAGGCTAGCGGCCGACTATATACGCAGTATTTT. Protein product: CASSQEASGRLYTQYF.

The sample holds a few counts of this clone. The rearrangement links TRBV6-1 to TRBJ2-5; no clear D gene. Looked up from germline, CDR1 is MNHNS and CDR2 is SASEGT. Trimming shortened V by 1 base and J by 4 bases, and 4 bases separated the two germline ends. The CDR3 is made up of 12 amino acids. In DNA, the CDR3 is TGTGCCAGCAGTGAAGTAGGAGAGACCCAGTACTTC. Translating it yields CASSEVGETQYF.